This section outlines one TCR beta chain sequence together with its context. Its cognate antigen is unknown. The data were taken from a study of PD-1 blockade in classical Hodgkin lymphoma. Points from the study as a whole: Whoever responded completely had baseline diversity much like that seen in newly diagnosed patients. Patients were excluded if nivolumab began under 1 year after ASCT (the autologous transplant).

This CDR3 is built from 15 residues. Germline assignment: CDR1 SNHLY and CDR2 FYNNEI. Trimming took 6 bases from V and 2 from J, leaving 17 bases between them. Profiled with immunoSEQ multiplex PCR; TCRdb holds only in-frame clones, not every one. The sample consists of 20,000 to 25,000 clones, around four fifths of them appearing once. Every patient relapsed after autologous stem cell transplantation, and brentuximab vedotin exposure varied. Complete response, partial response or progressive disease made up the best responses. Sample: peripheral blood mononuclear cells (PBMCs), taken before the second cycle of nivolumab. The receptor's source is a human donor with classical Hodgkin lymphoma. This chain connects TRBV2 to TRBJ2-7; no firm D call. CDR3 region: CASRPNSLQTYEQYF. The CDR3 DNA is TGTGCCAGCAGACCTAACTCATTACAGACCTACGAGCAGTACTTC.